This TCR beta chain was recovered during a study of cytomegalovirus exposure and HLA in healthy donors. At the level of the study: Across about 400 genotyped donors, around 80% landed in the Caucasian-associated ancestry cluster.

13 Jbeta primers and 60 Vbeta primers were used for the PCR. Measured with immunoSEQ multiplex PCR; TCRdb has only the in-frame clones, and not every one. The sample comprises roughly 100,000 clones, about 67% of which are singletons, and around 15% rests with the top ten. Of note for this clone: Its antigen is unknown.

Everyone who donated was a healthy bone marrow donor. Whole-study findings and limits: Reported results showed that the classifier diagnosed cytomegalovirus status with high specificity and sensitivity. Further analysis, carried out later, found HLA-associated TCR beta chains more clonally expanded than equally common other chains.

V was clipped by 6 bases and J by 6 bases, with 11 bases between them. CDR1 and CDR2 from the germline V gene are MNHNY and SVGAGI (reference sequence). The CDR3 length is 13 residues. This clonotype originated in a woman between 18 and 29 years old in good health and CMV-seropositive. V is TRBV6-6 and J is TRBJ2-2; D is ambiguous. The material sequenced was PBMCs. The CDR3 spells CASSASSAGELFF. For the CDR3, the DNA is TGTGCCAGCAGCGCCTCTTCGGCCGGGGAGCTGTTTTTT.